The TCR beta chain described here comes from a study of radiotherapy plus CTLA-4 blockade in lung cancer listed by TCRdb under 2018. About the full investigation: Objective responses were observed in 18% of enrolled patients, and disease control was achieved in approximately 32%.

The paper's findings and limits, for the study overall: Increased serum interferon-beta after radiation, together with early dynamic changes in blood T cell clones, were reported to be the strongest predictors of response. After treatment with radiotherapy and ipilimumab, TCR clones that came from tumors expanded in the peripheral blood.

The CDR3, from cysteine to phenylalanine, totals 15 residues. Only the CDR3 DNA stays, 45 bases, in frame from base 1. As encoded in the germline V gene, CDR1 is SGHDT while CDR2 is YYEEEE. Deletion took 0 bases off V and 4 bases off J, with a span of 13 bases between the germline ends. As concerns this clone: No antigen is known for it. No per-base quality is available; no much larger clone lies one base away.

Libraries were constructed by the immunoSEQ multiplex PCR assay. Held by TCRdb, this immuneACCESS table contains in-frame sequences only and omits some clones. Under half of the omission traces to an unresolved V gene where checked; the cause of the rest is unknown. The sample has 45,000 or so clones on record, around 73% of them singletons. Around 3.3% of the sample is in the top ten clones. The study tested focal radiation therapy combined with CTLA-4 blockade (ipilimumab) in patients with chemo-refractory metastatic non-small-cell lung cancer. The sequencing used peripheral blood, collected from a patient treated with radiotherapy plus ipilimumab. The sequence was collected from a human donor with non-small cell lung cancer who had a complete response to radiotherapy plus ipilimumab. Recombination joined TRBV5-6 with TRBJ1-1; TRBD1 is a weak D gene call, 5 bases matching. The DNA is TGTGCCAGCAGCTTGGCCGGGGGTGGTAGCACTGAAGCTTTCTTT. It translates to CASSLAGGGSTEAFF. Reference TRBV5-6 and TRBJ1-1 proteins supply the regions before and after the CDR3; the full variable domain is: DAGVTQSPTHLIKTRGQQVTLRCSPKSGHDTVSWYQQALGQGPQFIFQYYEEEERQRGNFPDRFSGHQFPNYSSELNVNALLLGDSALYLCASSLAGGGSTEAFFGQGTRLTVV.